A selection of T cell receptor beta chains follows, all from one sample in a study of PD-1 blockade in classical Hodgkin lymphoma. TCRdb's table, derived via immunoSEQ multiplex PCR, lists solely in-frame clones and lacks some. Found here are approximately 5,300 clones, 70% to 80% of them singletons; the top ten hold 3.4%. The source was CD4+ T cells from blood, collected before the fourth cycle of nivolumab. These receptors came from a human donor with classical Hodgkin lymphoma. Each CDR3 is given with its conserved first and last residue. Fields, in order: clone size, D gene, V gene, J gene, CDR3 DNA, CDR3 protein. The D gene is left open where the match is weak. Some rows mark clone size as missing; the rest say once, few, many or name a class of expanded clone.

size: NA; D: NA; V: TRBV30; J: TRBJ1-2; DNA: TGTGCCGGCGATCCGGGAACACTTAAGGGGAGCTACACCTTC; CDR3: CAGDPGTLKGSYTF
size: NA; D: NA; V: TRBV10-3; J: TRBJ2-2; DNA: TGTGCCATCAGTGGGGGAATGGGGGAGCTGTTTTTT; CDR3: CAISGGMGELFF
size: NA; D: NA; V: TRBV6-1; J: TRBJ1-1; DNA: TGTGCCAGCAGCCTGACAGAGGAAACTGAAGCTTTCTTT; CDR3: CASSLTEETEAFF
size: once; D: NA; V: TRBV4-2; J: TRBJ2-3; DNA: TGTGCCAGCAGCCAAGATTCGAGCTTTTCGCCCACAGATACGCAGTATTTT; CDR3: CASSQDSSFSPTDTQYF
size: NA; D: NA; V: TRBV15; J: TRBJ1-2; DNA: TGTGCCACCAGCAGCGAGGGGCTTTCCTCGGGCTACACCTTC; CDR3: CATSSEGLSSGYTF
size: NA; D: NA; V: TRBV29-1; J: TRBJ2-4; DNA: TGCAGCGTTAAAGAACTAGCCAAAAACATTCAGTACTTC; CDR3: CSVKELAKNIQYF
size: NA; D: NA; V: TRBV2; J: TRBJ2-7; DNA: TGTGCCAGCAGTGACAATACGGCCTACGAGCAGTACTTC; CDR3: CASSDNTAYEQYF
size: once; D: NA; V: TRBV6-5; J: TRBJ1-1; DNA: TGTGCCAGCAGTTCCACCGGGAATTTGAACACTGAAGCTTTCTTT; CDR3: CASSSTGNLNTEAFF
size: NA; D: TRBD1; V: TRBV7-9; J: TRBJ1-2; DNA: TGTGCCAGCAGCCTTGGACAGGGGGCTGGCTACACCTTC; CDR3: CASSLGQGAGYTF
size: NA; D: NA; V: TRBV5-1; J: TRBJ1-3; DNA: TGCGCCAGCAGCTTAGGACAGCTTGGCTCTGGAAACACCATATATTTT; CDR3: CASSLGQLGSGNTIYF
size: NA; D: NA; V: TRBV7-8; J: TRBJ2-2; DNA: TGTGCCAGCAGCCCGGCGGCGGGGGCCACGACGAACACCGGGGAGCTGTTTTTT; CDR3: CASSPAAGATTNTGELFF
size: NA; D: NA; V: TRBV6-4; J: TRBJ1-6; DNA: TGTGCCAGCAGTGACGGGGGCGGCTATAATTCACCCCTCCACTTT; CDR3: CASSDGGGYNSPLHF
size: NA; D: TRBD1; V: TRBV6-1; J: TRBJ1-6; DNA: TGTGCCAGCGGGACAGGGAATAATTCACCCCTCCACTTT; CDR3: CASGTGNNSPLHF
size: NA; D: TRBD1; V: TRBV19; J: TRBJ1-5; DNA: TGTGCCAGCGCCGGGACAGGGGATCAGCCCCAGCATTTT; CDR3: CASAGTGDQPQHF
size: NA; D: NA; V: TRBV28; J: TRBJ1-1; DNA: TGTGCCAGCAGTTTAAGGACTCCACGGGGGAACACTGAAGCTTTCTTT; CDR3: CASSLRTPRGNTEAFF
size: few; D: NA; V: TRBV7-2; J: TRBJ1-2; DNA: TGTGCCAGCAGCCGCTGGGTGGGGGTTCAGGGCTACACCTTC; CDR3: CASSRWVGVQGYTF
size: NA; D: NA; V: TRBV14; J: TRBJ2-1; DNA: TGTGCCAGCAGCACGCACAGGGTCTTTAGCTCCTACAATGAGCAGTTCTTC; CDR3: CASSTHRVFSSYNEQFF
size: NA; D: NA; V: TRBV7-6; J: TRBJ2-3; DNA: TGTGCCAGCAGCTTACTGGGGGTAGATACGCAGTATTTT; CDR3: CASSLLGVDTQYF
size: NA; D: NA; V: TRBV5-1; J: TRBJ2-3; DNA: TGCGCCAGCAGCTTGGGACCACTCGGCACAGATACGCAGTATTTT; CDR3: CASSLGPLGTDTQYF
size: NA; D: NA; V: TRBV10-2; J: TRBJ1-1; DNA: TGCGCCAGCAGTAACACCGGGACTCCTACGAACACTGAAGCTTTCTTT; CDR3: CASSNTGTPTNTEAFF
size: once; D: NA; V: TRBV2; J: TRBJ2-6; DNA: TGTGCCAGCAGTGAGAGCGGCTACTCTGGGGCCAACGTCCTGACTTTC; CDR3: CASSESGYSGANVLTF
size: NA; D: NA; V: TRBV19; J: TRBJ1-2; DNA: TGTGCCAGCCTCGGGACCGGGCAATATGGCTACACCTTC; CDR3: CASLGTGQYGYTF
size: NA; D: NA; V: TRBV15; J: TRBJ2-1; DNA: TGTGCCACCAGCAGAGATCTGGTCCACCTCCCTGGGGGTGAGCAGTTCTTC; CDR3: CATSRDLVHLPGGEQFF
size: NA; D: NA; V: TRBV7-6; J: TRBJ1-1; DNA: TGTGCCAGCAGCTTAGCGATTGGGACGGGGATGAACACTGAAGCTTTCTTT; CDR3: CASSLAIGTGMNTEAFF
size: NA; D: TRBD1; V: TRBV19; J: TRBJ1-5; DNA: TGTGCCAGTAGAACAGGGGCGGGCAATCAGCCCCAGCATTTT; CDR3: CASRTGAGNQPQHF
size: NA; D: TRBD2; V: TRBV4-3; J: TRBJ2-7; DNA: TGCGCCAGCAGCCAAGATACGCGGGGGGGCAACGACGAGCAGTACTTC; CDR3: CASSQDTRGGNDEQYF